This TCR beta chain stems from a study of spatial heterogeneity in lung cancer. MiXCR was run by TCRdb on the 5' RACE reads, yielding one entry per CDR3 protein. The sample lists approximately 44,000 distinct CDR3 sequences, roughly an eighth occurring once. The time point here: sample taken at primary tumor resection. This clonotype showed up many times. The CDR3 spans 17 residues. Germline V gene lookup returns CDR1 SGHAT and CDR2 FQDESV (reference sequence). V was clipped by 1 base and J by 0 bases; unmatched bases: 7. The clonotype originates from a male donor with early-stage non-small cell lung cancer. This sequence joins TRBV11-1 and TRBJ1-1; 8 bases are a match to TRBD1. Specimen: PBMCs, collected at surgery. DNA for the CDR3: TGTGCCAGCAGCTTAGGCGGACGGACAGGGATGAACACTGAAGCTTTCTTT. Translating it yields CASSLGGRTGMNTEAFF.